This T cell receptor beta chain was sequenced for a study of cytomegalovirus exposure and HLA in healthy donors. Overall study findings and caveats: CMV serostatus alone was available as immune exposure information.

In the case of this clone: The antigen is undetermined.

The CDR3 spans 14 residues. Germline V gene data show CDR1 as SGHVS and CDR2 as FQNEAQ. V was pared by 5 bases and J by 8 bases, with 8 bases of the junction left unmatched. The primer mix had 60 Vbeta and 13 Jbeta primers. Method: immunoSEQ multiplex PCR; TCRdb's copy keeps in-frame clones and lacks some. Among roughly 60,000 clones listed, about 72% were seen once. The chain is built from TRBV7-8 and TRBJ1-4, with 7 bases that match TRBD1. The sequenced material came from PBMCs. This TCR was recovered from a woman aged 40 to 50 in good health and CMV-seropositive. This CDR3 reads CASSPQGFEEKLFF. CDR3 nucleotide sequence: TGTGCCAGCAGCCCACAGGGGTTTGAGGAAAAACTGTTTTTT.